The T cell receptor beta chain under discussion was sequenced for a study of blood T cell repertoires in COVID-19. CDR3 length equals 11 residues. Germline values: CDR1 GTSNPN, CDR2 SVGIG (reference sequence). Trimming left V 3 bases short and J 6 bases short, with 7 bases between. Method: immunoSEQ multiplex PCR; TCRdb's copy keeps in-frame clones and lacks some. The sample shows some 120,000 clones, 70% to 80% of them seen only once. This clonotype originated in a human donor in a cohort sampled during active COVID-19. The source material was peripheral blood. J is TRBJ2-3 and V is TRBV30; maybe TRBD1 (6 bases). CDR3 residues: CAWRGHDTQYF. CDR3 DNA: TGTGCCTGGAGGGGACACGATACGCAGTATTTT.